This T cell receptor (beta chain) originates from a study of blood T cell repertoires in COVID-19. As for the study in general: Samples taken during acute and convalescent COVID-19 were collected in the United States, Italy and Spain.

This CDR3 contains 12 residues. V lost 4 bases to trimming and J lost 2 bases, with 5 bases between them. Germline V gives CDR1 LNHDA, CDR2 SQIVND (reference sequence). Using immunoSEQ multiplex PCR, the repertoire was profiled, and TCRdb retains in-frame clones only, with some absent. The table includes some 130,000 clones, more than 75% detected once. Material: peripheral blood. The sequence derives from a man in his 60s who had recovered from COVID-19. The gene calls are TRBV19 and TRBJ1-1; D gene unclear. This CDR3 reads CASSKINTEAFF. As DNA, the CDR3 is TGTGCCAGTAGTAAAATAAACACTGAAGCTTTCTTT.